These T cell receptor beta chains were read from a single sample in a study of CD8 T cells in ankylosing spondylitis. TCRdb re-called the 5' RACE reads through MiXCR, storing one row per CDR3 protein. This sample has about 220,000 distinct CDR3 sequences, with over 9.5% found just once. Sequencing used blood, either unsorted or a sorted T cell fraction (not recorded which). Receptor source: a male donor with ankylosing spondylitis or in good health (not recorded which). Both conserved end residues are part of each CDR3. A D gene is named only where the DNA matches it firmly. Clone sizes are given selectively: once, few, many, or a class where the clone is expanded.

NA	TRBV3-1	TRBD2	TRBJ2-1	TGTGCCAGCAGCCGTAAGGGAACCGGGACTAGCGGGGGCAATGAGCAGTTCTTC	CASSRKGTGTSGGNEQFF
NA	TRBV6-5	TRBD1	TRBJ2-3	TGTGCCAGCAGTTCGGGACAGAGGGCGCAGTATTTT	CASSSGQRAQYF
many	TRBV7-2	TRBD1	TRBJ2-1	TGTGCCAGCAGCTTGGACAGGGCGGTGTACAATGAGCAGTTCTTC	CASSLDRAVYNEQFF
NA	TRBV15	NA	TRBJ2-7	TGTGCCACCAGCAGAGATCTCGGTGGGGTGGAGTACTTC	CATSRDLGGVEYF
few	TRBV6-5	NA	TRBJ1-5	TGTGCCAGCAGTTACTCAGGGGACTCTTTGCATTTT	CASSYSGDSLHF
few	TRBV30	TRBD1	TRBJ1-5	TGTGCCTGGAGACCCGACAGGGGCAGCAATCAGCCCCAGCATTTT	CAWRPDRGSNQPQHF
many	TRBV7-9	NA	TRBJ1-1	TGTGCCAGCAGCGCAAGCAGGGTGGAAAACACTGAAGCTTTCTTT	CASSASRVENTEAFF
many	TRBV10-3	TRBD1	TRBJ1-5	TGTGCCTCCGGACAGGGAAATTTAGATCAGCCCCAGCATTTT	CASGQGNLDQPQHF
few	TRBV9	TRBD1	TRBJ2-7	TGTGCCAGCAGCGTATTGACAGGGACCGAGCAGTACTTC	CASSVLTGTEQYF
NA	TRBV27	TRBD1	TRBJ2-3	TGTGCCAGCAGTACCAATCGGAGACAGGGGGCAGATACGCAGTATTTT	CASSTNRRQGADTQYF
many	TRBV12-3/TRBV12-4	NA	TRBJ1-1	TGTGCCAGCAGTATTCAGGCCCAGTACACTGAAGCTTTCTTT	CASSIQAQYTEAFF
NA	TRBV5-1	TRBD1	TRBJ1-4	TGCGCCAGCAGCGATACAGGGGGAGCTAATGAAAAACTGTTTTTT	CASSDTGGANEKLFF
many	TRBV6-1	NA	TRBJ2-2	TGTGCCAGCAGAGCCGGGGCCGGGGGGGAGCTGTTTTTT	CASRAGAGGELFF
few	TRBV9	TRBD1	TRBJ1-3	TGTGCCAGCAGCGTAGCTCGAGGACAGGAAAAAGCTGGAAACACCATATATTTT	CASSVARGQEKAGNTIYF
many	TRBV5-1	NA	TRBJ1-1	TGCGCCAGCAGGATTGCAGGGTCGTCCACTGAAGCTTTCTTT	CASRIAGSSTEAFF
many	TRBV11-1	TRBD2	TRBJ2-2	TGTGCCAGCAGCTCCTCCGGGACTAGCGGGGGGCTCACCGGGGAGCTGTTTTTT	CASSSSGTSGGLTGELFF
NA	TRBV20-1	NA	TRBJ2-5	TGCAGTGCCCCCGGGACAAATAAAGAGACCCAGTACTTC	CSAPGTNKETQYF
few	TRBV20-1	TRBD1	TRBJ1-5	TGCAGTGCTTGGCCCCAGGCAGGGGGCTTTAGCAATCAGCCCCAGCATTTT	CSAWPQAGGFSNQPQHF
NA	TRBV20-1	NA	TRBJ2-7	TGCAGTGCCAAGGTCGGGCACTACGAGCAGTACTTC	CSAKVGHYEQYF
many	TRBV5-1	TRBD1	TRBJ1-1	TGCGCCAGCAGCTTGAGGACAGGGCCACTGAACACTGAAGCTTTCTTT	CASSLRTGPLNTEAFF
many	TRBV20-1	NA	TRBJ1-5	TGCAGTGCTAGGGGGGACAATTGGCAGCCCCAGCATTTT	CSARGDNWQPQHF
many	TRBV20-1	NA	TRBJ1-5	TGCAGTGCTAGAGCTCCTACAGGGATAAATCAGCCCCAGCATTTT	CSARAPTGINQPQHF
many	TRBV29-1	NA	TRBJ1-1	TGCAGCGTTGAAGTGACTCAGAACACTGAAGCTTTCTTT	CSVEVTQNTEAFF
few	TRBV20-1	TRBD2	TRBJ2-1	TGCAGTGCTATATCTCTGGGGACTAGCGGGGGGAGTTCCTACAATGAGCAGTTCTTC	CSAISLGTSGGSSYNEQFF
many	TRBV5-1	NA	TRBJ1-4	TGCGCCAGCAGCTCGGGGACCACAACTAATGAAAAACTGTTTTTT	CASSSGTTTNEKLFF
many	TRBV3-1	NA	TRBJ2-1	TGTGCCAGCAGCCCACATACATTAAGCAATGAGCAGTTCTTC	CASSPHTLSNEQFF
many	TRBV7-6	TRBD2	TRBJ2-2	TGTGCCAGCAGCTTACGGGGGGACGGGGAGCTGTTTTTT	CASSLRGDGELFF
many	TRBV5-4	NA	TRBJ2-5	TGTGCCAGCAGCCCAGGGCCCCAAGAGACCCAGTACTTC	CASSPGPQETQYF
few	TRBV27	NA	TRBJ1-2	TGTGCCAGCAGTTCGCCCGGGACGACGAACTATGGCTACACCTTC	CASSSPGTTNYGYTF
few	TRBV5-6	NA	TRBJ2-5	TGTGCCAGCATCCCGGCTTGGGGCAGGCAAGAGACCCAGTACTTC	CASIPAWGRQETQYF
NA	TRBV2	NA	TRBJ2-5	TGTGCCAGCAGTGAGGGTCGCAGGGGGGAAGAGACCCAGTACTTC	CASSEGRRGEETQYF
few	TRBV29-1	TRBD2	TRBJ2-3	TGCAGCGTTGAAGGGTGGAGCGGGGGGGCCCCCACAGATACGCAGTATTTT	CSVEGWSGGAPTDTQYF
NA	TRBV7-9	NA	TRBJ1-1	TGTGCCAGCAGCTTCCCACAGGGAAGCGACACTGAAGCTTTCTTT	CASSFPQGSDTEAFF
NA	TRBV5-1	NA	TRBJ2-7	TGCGCCAGCAGCTTGGAGCAGACCTACGAGCAGTACTTC	CASSLEQTYEQYF
few	TRBV19	NA	TRBJ1-5	TGTGCCAGTAGTGAGCCGGGCCGAGGGAGCAATCAGCCCCAGCATTTT	CASSEPGRGSNQPQHF
many	TRBV20-1	NA	TRBJ2-7	TGCAGTGCTAAATCGGAGGCAGGTCCCTACGAGCAGTACTTC	CSAKSEAGPYEQYF
NA	TRBV3-1	TRBD2	TRBJ2-1	TGTGCCAGCAGCTCTTGGGGTAGCGGGGCGAATCCCTCCTACAATGAGCAGTTCTTC	CASSSWGSGANPSYNEQFF
many	TRBV5-1	NA	TRBJ2-7	TGCGCCAGCAGCTTGGAGATGGGCAGCTACGAGCAGTACTTC	CASSLEMGSYEQYF
NA	TRBV20-1	NA	TRBJ2-4	TGCAGTGCCGACGGGGAGAGAGCCAAAAACATTCAGTACTTC	CSADGERAKNIQYF
NA	TRBV20-1	NA	TRBJ1-1	TGCAGTGTTAAGTTTTCTCTTGGAGCTTTCTTT	CSVKFSLGAFF
NA	TRBV2	TRBD1	TRBJ1-2	TGTGCCAGCAGTCTCACCGCGACAGGGGGTGATGGCTACACCTTC	CASSLTATGGDGYTF
many	TRBV20-1	NA	TRBJ2-2	TGCAGTGCTCCCGGGGGCGGCGGGGAGCTGTTTTTT	CSAPGGGGELFF
NA	TRBV21-1	NA	TRBJ2-7	TGTGCCAGCAGCAAAGTCCCCAGGGTTTACGAGCAGTACTTC	CASSKVPRVYEQYF
many	TRBV12-3/TRBV12-4	NA	TRBJ2-3	TGTGCCAGCAGTTCAGGGAGTCCAGATACGCAGTATTTT	CASSSGSPDTQYF
few	TRBV29-1	NA	TRBJ2-1	TGCAGCGTTGAGGCGCTCGGGCCAGGGGTGTTTGAGCAGTTCTTC	CSVEALGPGVFEQFF
NA	TRBV6-1	TRBD2	TRBJ2-3	TGTGCCAGCAGTGTAAAGCGGGGGGGCCATCCAGATACGCAGTATTTT	CASSVKRGGHPDTQYF
many	TRBV12-3/TRBV12-4	NA	TRBJ1-1	TGTGCCAGCAATACCCGGGCAGGACAAAACACTGAAGCTTTCTTT	CASNTRAGQNTEAFF
NA	TRBV28	NA	TRBJ1-5	TGTGCCAGCAGTTTATCGTCCTTCGGTAATCAGCCCCAGCATTTT	CASSLSSFGNQPQHF
NA	TRBV6-5	NA	TRBJ1-4	TGTGCCAGCAGTTACTCGACGGGGGCTAATGAAAAACTGTTTTTT	CASSYSTGANEKLFF
NA	TRBV7-9	NA	TRBJ2-7	TGTGCCAGCAGCCCTGGGGCCCACTACGAGCAGTACTTC	CASSPGAHYEQYF
many	TRBV9	NA	TRBJ2-7	TGTGCCAGCAGCGTAGCTACGGGGGAACAGGGCAACGAGCAGTACTTC	CASSVATGEQGNEQYF
NA	TRBV6-1	NA	TRBJ2-2	TGTGCCAGCAGTGAATGGGTGGAGTTCACCGGGGAGCTGTTTTTT	CASSEWVEFTGELFF
NA	TRBV6-1	NA	TRBJ2-6	TGTGCCAGCAGCCTGTGGGACACCTCTGGGGCCAACGTCCTGACTTTC	CASSLWDTSGANVLTF
few	TRBV12-3/TRBV12-4	NA	TRBJ2-5	TGTGCCAGCAGTTTCCGGACACCTAGACAAGAGACCCAGTACTTC	CASSFRTPRQETQYF